Listed here are 25 T cell receptor beta chains from one sample, sequenced in a study of cytomegalovirus exposure and HLA in healthy donors. Produced via immunoSEQ multiplex PCR; TCRdb's table is partial and in-frame only. This table holds about 190,000 clones, about 80% found once. The specimen was PBMCs. Receptor source: a woman in her late teens or twenties in good health and CMV-seropositive.

The chain couples TRBV5-8 to TRBJ2-1; D is unresolved. The germline V and J ends were trimmed by 2 bases and 7 bases, with 4 bases remaining between them. Looked up from germline, CDR1 is SGHTS and CDR2 is YDEGEE. The CDR3 length is 11 residues. CDR3 coding DNA: TGTGCCAGCAGCTTCCGTAATGAGCAGTTCTTC. Protein sequence: CASSFRNEQFF. Based on the CDR3 plus reference TRBV5-8 and TRBJ2-1, the full variable domain is EAGVTQSPTHLIKTRGQQATLRCSPISGHTSVYWYQQALGLGLQFLLWYDEGEERNRGNFPPRFSGRQFPNYSSELNVNALELEDSALYLCASSFRNEQFFGPGTRLTVL.

This clone was recorded only once. The chain joins TRBV7-9 to TRBJ1-2, with D unresolved. Trimming took off 5 bases at V and 0 bases at J, with 10 bases between the two ends. The length of the CDR3 is 14 residues. CDR1 SEHNR and CDR2 FQNEAQ come from the germline V gene (reference sequence). The CDR3 nucleotides are TGTGCCAGCAGCCCAGAGACACCTAACTATGGCTACACCTTC. Translation: CASSPETPNYGYTF.

The J gene is TRBJ2-4, the V gene TRBV6-6, with D possibly being TRBD2 (5 bases). Germline V gene sequence: CDR1 MNHNY, CDR2 SVGAGI (reference sequence). The CDR3 consists of 13 residues. Trimming stripped 5 bases from V and 6 bases from J, with 11 bases between. The CDR3 protein is CASSAPGRNIQYF. Written as DNA, the CDR3 is TGTGCCAGCAGTGCCCCGGGAAGAAACATTCAGTACTTC.

The chain carries TRBV5-8 and TRBJ2-7, with 8 bases that match TRBD2. The CDR3 runs 13 residues. V was pared by 0 bases and J by 5 bases, with 1 base of the junction left unmatched. The germline CDR1 and CDR2 sequences are SGHTS and YDEGEE. The CDR3 protein is CASSLGRGDEQYF. Written as DNA, the CDR3 is TGTGCCAGCAGCTTGGGGCGGGGGGACGAGCAGTACTTC.

V and J are TRBV4-2 and TRBJ2-5; 8 bases are shared with TRBD2. The V and J ends lost 1 base and 1 base, in that order; junction bases with no gene match: 8. This CDR3 comprises 17 residues. Per germline, CDR1 LGHNA and CDR2 YNFKEQ. In nucleotides, the CDR3 is TGTGCCAGCAGCCAAGCGAACCCACTAGCGGCCCAAGAGACCCAGTACTTC. Translation gives CASSQANPLAAQETQYF.

CDR3 in amino acids: CASSYDGGEQYF. The CDR3 coding sequence is TGTGCCAGCAGTTATGACGGGGGCGAGCAGTACTTC. The chain combines TRBV6-5 with TRBJ2-7, with D tentatively TRBD2 (6 bases). V dropped 3 bases and J dropped 6 bases, with 9 bases sitting between them. The CDR3 extends over 12 amino acids. Germline V gene lookup returns CDR1 MNHEY and CDR2 SVGAGI.

The chain is built from TRBV7-9 and TRBJ1-2; 10 positions match TRBD1. From germline, CDR1 is SEHNR and CDR2 FQNEAQ (reference sequence). After removal of 5 bases from V and 4 bases from J, the junction contained 4 bases not matched to a gene. The CDR3 length is 14 residues. The CDR3 DNA is TGTGCCAGCAGCGAGACAGGGGGCGGCTATGGCTACACCTTC. Translating it yields CASSETGGGYGYTF.

V usage is TRBV5-1 and J usage is TRBJ2-5; 14 bases map to TRBD2. The CDR3 sequence is 16 residues long. V dropped 5 bases and J dropped 0; count of bases not matched to a gene: 3. Per germline, CDR1 SGHRS and CDR2 YFSETQ. This CDR3 is CASSRTSGGYQETQYF. As DNA, the CDR3 is TGCGCCAGCAGTCGGACTAGCGGGGGGTACCAAGAGACCCAGTACTTC. Drawing the rest from reference TRBV5-1 and TRBJ2-5, the complete variable domain is KAGVTQTPRYLIKTRGQQVTLSCSPISGHRSVSWYQQTPGQGLQFLFEYFSETQRNKGNFPGRFSGRQFSNSRSEMNVSTLELGDSALYLCASSRTSGGYQETQYFGPGTRLLVL.

The V and J genes are TRBV29-1 and TRBJ2-7, with D uncertain. The germline gives CDR1 SQVTM, CDR2 ANQGSEA. The CDR3 contains 13 residues. The ends were cut back, 2 bases at V and 6 bases at J, with 14 bases in the middle. In nucleotides, the CDR3 is TGCAGCGTTGAATTTGACTCCAGTGCCGAGCAGTACTTC. Translating it yields CSVEFDSSAEQYF.

The chain combines TRBV9 with TRBJ1-1; D gene uncertain. The CDR3 has 13 amino acids. V lost 0 bases and J lost 4, with 7 bases in between. The germline V gene has CDR1 SGDLS and CDR2 YYNGEE. As DNA, the CDR3 is TGTGCCAGCAGCGTAGGAGGGCTCACTGAAGCTTTCTTT. It codes for CASSVGGLTEAFF.

The chain combines TRBV7-6 with TRBJ2-3, with D unresolved. Germline V lookup: CDR1 SGHVS, CDR2 FNYEAQ. The CDR3 is 15 amino acids. Trimming cost V 5 bases and J 0 bases, with 12 bases left between them. In nucleotides, the CDR3 is TGTGCCAGCAGCGCAGCGAGCCCGAGCACAGATACGCAGTATTTT. Protein: CASSAASPSTDTQYF.

This clone showed up just once. The chain combines TRBV27 with TRBJ2-3; D might be TRBD2 (5 bases). The CDR3 extends over 15 amino acids. Trimming left V 6 bases short and J 0 bases short, with 13 bases between. Germline V gene lookup returns CDR1 MNHEY and CDR2 SMNVEV (reference sequence). CDR3 in DNA: TGTGCCAGCAGGGCCACTAGTTCTAGCACAGATACGCAGTATTTT. Amino acid sequence: CASRATSSSTDTQYF.

This clone has just a few counts. This CDR3 is CASSSFKGQGEKLFF. CDR3 DNA: TGTGCCAGCAGCTCGTTCAAGGGACAGGGTGAAAAACTGTTTTTT. This chain connects TRBV11-2 to TRBJ1-4; 9 bases are shared with TRBD1. The V gene end was trimmed by 4 bases and the J gene end by 7 bases; junction bases not matched to a gene: 7. Per germline, CDR1 SGHAT and CDR2 FQNNGV. The CDR3 extends over 15 amino acids.

This clone has just one count. The chain recombines TRBV6-5 with TRBJ2-3, with a possible D match to TRBD1 (5 bases). This CDR3 has 15 residues. With 0 bases removed from V and 2 bases from J, the gap between germline ends came to 9 bases. Germline CDR1 MNHEY, CDR2 SVGAGI. The CDR3 DNA reads TGTGCCAGCAGTTACTCAATGACAGCCACAGATACGCAGTATTTT. Protein sequence: CASSYSMTATDTQYF.

V and J are TRBV15 and TRBJ1-1; D unclear. CDR3 length equals 15 residues. Germline V gene lookup returns CDR1 LNHNV and CDR2 YYDKDF (reference sequence). V shed 3 bases and J shed 0 bases, with 11 bases lying between them. This chain's CDR3 is CATSSRRSMNTEAFF. The CDR3 coding sequence is TGTGCCACCAGCAGTAGACGTAGCATGAACACTGAAGCTTTCTTT.

This chain links TRBV29-1 with TRBJ1-2; D perhaps matches TRBD1 (6 bases). Germline V lookup: CDR1 SQVTM, CDR2 ANQGSEA. V was clipped by 6 bases and J by 1 base, with 9 bases between them. The CDR3 is 12 residues long. CDR3 sequence reads: CSVGQINYGYTF. The CDR3 nucleotides are TGCAGCGTCGGACAGATTAACTATGGCTACACCTTC.

This chain links TRBV2 with TRBJ1-1; perhaps TRBD1 as D (6 bases). V lost 6 bases to trimming and J lost 1 base, with 12 bases between them. Germline lookup yields CDR1 SNHLY and CDR2 FYNNEI. This CDR3 is built from 14 residues. The CDR3 region is CASRPKDRNTEAFF. In DNA form, the CDR3 reads TGTGCCAGCAGGCCCAAGGACAGGAACACTGAAGCTTTCTTT.

The chain couples TRBV19 to TRBJ1-4; D uncertain. The CDR3 is 14 amino acids. The germline V gene encodes CDR1 LNHDA and CDR2 SQIVND (reference sequence). With 7 bases removed from V and 3 bases from J, the gap between germline ends came to 12 bases. CDR3 loop: CASKERSSNEKLFF. CDR3 sequence (DNA): TGTGCCAGTAAAGAACGGAGCTCTAATGAAAAACTGTTTTTT. The variable domain in full, completed from reference TRBV19 and TRBJ1-4, reads DGGITQSPKYLFRKEGQNVTLSCEQNLNHDAMYWYRQDPGQGLRLIYYSQIVNDFQKGDIAEGYSVSREKKESFPLTVTSAQKNPTAFYLCASKERSSNEKLFFGSGTQLSVL.

Only one count was recorded for this clone. Written as DNA, the CDR3 is TGTGCCAGCAGCCAAGATCACCGGGACATGGGAGAGCAGTACTTC. Translation gives CASSQDHRDMGEQYF. The rearrangement joins TRBV14 to TRBJ2-7, with D possibly TRBD1 on 6 matching bases. Trimming shortened V by 0 bases and J by 7 bases, and 16 bases separated the two germline ends. CDR1 is SGHDN and CDR2 is FVKESK in the germline V gene. This CDR3 spans 15 amino acids. The complete variable domain, with remaining parts taken from reference TRBV14 and TRBJ2-7, reads EAGVTQFPSHSVIEKGQTVTLRCDPISGHDNLYWYRRVMGKEIKFLLHFVKESKQDESGMPNNRFLAERTGGTYSTLKVQPAELEDSGVYFCASSQDHRDMGEQYFGPGTRLTVT.

This chain connects TRBV10-1 to TRBJ2-1; possibly TRBD2 for D (5 bases). Per the germline V gene, CDR1 is WNHNN and CDR2 is SYGVQD (reference sequence). CDR3 length equals 15 residues. Trimming stripped 0 bases from V and 3 bases from J, with 9 bases between. This chain's CDR3 is CASSESTGIYNEQFF. The CDR3 DNA follows: TGCGCCAGCAGTGAGTCGACGGGGATCTACAATGAGCAGTTCTTC.

This clone occurred a few times. The J gene is TRBJ2-5, the V gene TRBV25-1; D unresolved. Trimming pared 6 bases from V and 0 bases from J, leaving 8 bases between. Germline V gives CDR1 MGHDK, CDR2 SYGVNS. The CDR3 has 13 residues. DNA for the CDR3: TGTGCCAGCAGGCTAGACGACCAAGAGACCCAGTACTTC. Translation: CASRLDDQETQYF.

The chain carries TRBV6-1 and TRBJ1-5; 7 nucleotides align to TRBD1. V shed 5 bases and J 1 base; nucleotides not matched to a gene: 5. The germline V gene encodes CDR1 MNHNS and CDR2 SASEGT. CDR3 size: 15 residues. This CDR3 is CASSLRDSSNQPQHF. As DNA, the CDR3 is TGTGCCAGCAGTCTACGGGACAGCAGCAATCAGCCCCAGCATTTT.

The rearrangement uses TRBV11-2 and TRBJ2-1; D uncertain. Between the trimmed V and J ends, which lost 8 bases and 8 bases, there was a span of 10 bases. The CDR3 is 11 amino acids. Germline CDR1 and CDR2: SGHAT and FQNNGV. CDR3 bases: TGTGCCAGCTCCGCCCAGGATGAGCAGTTCTTC. Residues: CASSAQDEQFF.

This chain links TRBV7-2 with TRBJ2-3; D gene unclear. This CDR3 is built from 12 residues. Germline CDR1 SGHTA, CDR2 FQGNSA. V shed 4 bases and J shed 5 bases, with 7 bases lying between them. In DNA, the CDR3 is TGTGCCAGCAGCTCTCCGGTAGATACGCAGTATTTT. Its protein product is CASSSPVDTQYF.

The chain recombines TRBV6-4 with TRBJ2-2; D is possibly TRBD2 (6 bases). V gave up 5 bases and J gave up 6 bases, with 10 bases separating them. Germline lookup yields CDR1 MRHNA and CDR2 SNTAGT. The CDR3 sequence is 13 residues long. CDR3 nucleotide sequence: TGTGCCAGCAGTCAACTAGCTTCCGGGGAGCTGTTTTTT. Its translation is CASSQLASGELFF.